This is a list of T cell receptor beta chains from one sample in a study of glioma-infiltrating T cells after dendritic cell vaccination. Measured with immunoSEQ multiplex PCR; TCRdb has only the in-frame clones, and not every one. Of tens of thousands of clones in the sample, 85% were seen once. This sample comprised blood, obtained after dendritic cell vaccination. Receptors were obtained from a human donor with glioblastoma. Each CDR3 is given with its conserved first and last residue. D genes are given only for firm matches. The listing skips clone size in some rows; elsewhere it reads once, few, many or a size class.

size	V	D	J	DNA	CDR3
-	TRBV7-2	TRBD1	TRBJ2-7	TGTGCCAGCAGCGTACGGGACAGGGGGTGGAGTGAGCAGTACTTC	CASSVRDRGWSEQYF
-	TRBV28	-	TRBJ2-1	TGTGCCAGCGTCGCGGGATGGTTGAACAATGAGCAGTTCTTC	CASVAGWLNNEQFF
-	TRBV7-2	-	TRBJ2-2	TGTGCCAGCACCTCGGACACCGGGGAGCTGTTTTTT	CASTSDTGELFF
-	TRBV13	-	TRBJ2-7	TGTGCCAGCAGCCGGGAAGCCTCCTACGAGCAGTACTTC	CASSREASYEQYF
-	TRBV19	TRBD1	TRBJ2-7	TGTGCCAGCGCGACCGGGACAGGAAGCTCCTACGAGCAGTACTTC	CASATGTGSSYEQYF
-	TRBV2	-	TRBJ2-1	TGTGCCAGCAGTGAAGGTCAGGGCTACAATGAGCAGTTCTTC	CASSEGQGYNEQFF
-	TRBV5-1	TRBD2	TRBJ2-3	TGCGCCAGCAGCCGAGCGGGAGCATCAGATACGCAGTATTTT	CASSRAGASDTQYF
once	TRBV25-1	-	TRBJ1-4	TGTGCCAGCAGTGCCCTGATTACCGGTGAAAAACTGTTTTTT	CASSALITGEKLFF
few	TRBV6-6	TRBD1	TRBJ2-2	TGTGCCAGCAGAGCCCCCGGGACAGGGACCTCCGGGGAGCTGTTTTTT	CASRAPGTGTSGELFF
once	TRBV19	TRBD1	TRBJ1-1	TGTGCCAGTAGTATAGTTGGTCGACAGGGGGCTACTGAAGCTTTCTTT	CASSIVGRQGATEAFF
-	TRBV7-3	-	TRBJ1-6	TGTGCCAGCAGCTTAACAGGGGTGGGTTCACCCCTCCACTTT	CASSLTGVGSPLHF
-	TRBV6-5	TRBD2	TRBJ2-1	TGTGCCAGCGAAAAGGGACTAGCGGCTTACAATGAGCAGTTCTTC	CASEKGLAAYNEQFF
-	TRBV5-6	TRBD1	TRBJ1-3	TGTGCCAGCAGCTTTAGGGAGGGACAGGGATTAAACTCTGGAAACACCATATATTTT	CASSFREGQGLNSGNTIYF
-	TRBV10-3	-	TRBJ1-5	TGTGCCATCAGTGACCCGGGGAGAGGCAATCAGCCCCAGCATTTT	CAISDPGRGNQPQHF
-	TRBV18	-	TRBJ2-7	TGTGCCAGCTCACCGGGCGTAGCCTACGAGCAGTACTTC	CASSPGVAYEQYF
-	TRBV6-6	-	TRBJ1-2	TGTGCCAGCAGTTACTCCTCCCACGGGGGGCTGGGCTACACCTTC	CASSYSSHGGLGYTF
few	TRBV18	-	TRBJ1-1	TGTGCCAGCCTCACCGTATCGCCGGGCACTGAAGCTTTCTTT	CASLTVSPGTEAFF
-	TRBV2	-	TRBJ2-4	TGTGCCAGCAGGATGGACAGTAAAAACATTCAGTACTTC	CASRMDSKNIQYF
-	TRBV9	TRBD1	TRBJ2-5	TGTGCCAGCAGCGTAGGTCAGGGGGCAGAGACCCAGTACTTC	CASSVGQGAETQYF
-	TRBV9	TRBD1	TRBJ1-6	TGTGCCAGCAGCGGAACAGGGGGACCTTCACCCCTCCACTTT	CASSGTGGPSPLHF
-	TRBV5-1	TRBD2	TRBJ2-5	TGCGCCAGCAGCGTGACTAGCGGGGTCCAAGAGACCCAGTACTTC	CASSVTSGVQETQYF
-	TRBV30	-	TRBJ2-2	TGTGCCTGGACCCCAGTGAACACCGGGGAGCTGTTTTTT	CAWTPVNTGELFF
-	TRBV5-1	-	TRBJ2-6	TGCGCCAGCAGCTTGGCCCTACAGGCTCGCTCTGGGGCCAACGTCCTGACTTTC	CASSLALQARSGANVLTF
-	TRBV6-1	TRBD2	TRBJ2-5	TGTGCCAGCAGTGAAATAGCGACTAGCGGGGGGAGGCGTGTGACCCAGTACTTC	CASSEIATSGGRRVTQYF
-	TRBV4-3	TRBD1	TRBJ2-7	TGCGCCAGCAGCCAAGGCCTTTCGGGACAGGGGACCCACGAGCAGTACTTC	CASSQGLSGQGTHEQYF
-	TRBV5-8	-	TRBJ1-1	TGTGCCAGCCAGCAAGGGAAACCGACAGTGAACACTGAAGCTTTCTTT	CASQQGKPTVNTEAFF
-	TRBV5-4	-	TRBJ2-2	TGTGCCAGCAGCTTGGACAGGACAATGCAGTACACCGGGGAGCTGTTTTTT	CASSLDRTMQYTGELFF
once	TRBV7-3	TRBD1	TRBJ2-1	TGTGCCAGCAGCTCCTGGACAGGGGGCAAGTTCTTC	CASSSWTGGKFF
few	TRBV7-9	TRBD2	TRBJ2-1	TGTGCCAGCGGACTAGCGGGAGCCTACAATGAGCAGTTCTTC	CASGLAGAYNEQFF
-	TRBV4-1	-	TRBJ2-3	TGCGCCAGCCAGGAGGGAGTTGGGCGCACAGATACGCAGTATTTT	CASQEGVGRTDTQYF
-	TRBV7-9	-	TRBJ1-1	TGTGCCAGCAGCTCCCCCTCAGGGGTCGGCTCTGAAGCTTTCTTT	CASSSPSGVGSEAFF
-	TRBV4-1	TRBD2	TRBJ2-3	TGCGCCAGCAGCCGGGTCGCGGGAGGGGAAGATACGCAGTATTTT	CASSRVAGGEDTQYF
-	TRBV7-3	-	TRBJ2-3	TGTGCCAGCAGCCGAGATATGTCCCCAGATACGCAGTATTTT	CASSRDMSPDTQYF
-	TRBV19	TRBD1	TRBJ1-1	TGTGCCAGCTGGGACAGGGACACTGAAGCTTTCTTT	CASWDRDTEAFF
-	TRBV7-9	TRBD1	TRBJ2-7	TGTGCCAGCACCCTTGGGACAGGGTTAAAGCAGTACTTC	CASTLGTGLKQYF
-	TRBV5-4	TRBD1	TRBJ1-1	TGTGCCAGCAGCTTGGGACAGGGACTGAACACTGAAGCTTTCTTT	CASSLGQGLNTEAFF
-	TRBV29-1	TRBD2	TRBJ2-7	TGCAGCGGTGGAGGACTAGCTCCTACCTACGAGCAGTACTTC	CSGGGLAPTYEQYF
-	TRBV6-5	TRBD1	TRBJ2-7	TGTGCCAGCTCTTCTGGAACAGGGACAGGCGAGCAGTACTTC	CASSSGTGTGEQYF
-	TRBV5-4	-	TRBJ2-5	TGTGCCACTAGGGGGGGCGGCGTTCAAGAGACCCAGTACTTC	CATRGGGVQETQYF
-	TRBV5-4	TRBD1	TRBJ2-7	TGTGCCAGCAGCTCGGAGGACAGGGTCTCCTACGAGCAGTACTTC	CASSSEDRVSYEQYF
-	TRBV7-6	TRBD1	TRBJ2-7	TGTGCCAGCAGCCCATTGGACAGGTCCTACGAGCAGTACTTC	CASSPLDRSYEQYF
-	TRBV28	TRBD1	TRBJ2-1	TGTGCCAGCAGTTTATCTGGACAGGCCGGTCCGCTGTTCAAGCAGTTCTTC	CASSLSGQAGPLFKQFF
-	TRBV4-2	TRBD2	TRBJ2-7	TGTGCCAGCAGCCGTCCGGGACTAGCGGGAGGACCTACAATCATATACGAGCAGTACTTC	CASSRPGLAGGPTIIYEQYF
-	TRBV7-3	TRBD2	TRBJ2-1	TGTGCCAGCAGCGCCCGACCCCAGATACTAGCGGGAGGATCCTACAATGAGCAGTTCTTC	CASSARPQILAGGSYNEQFF
-	TRBV7-7	TRBD1	TRBJ2-5	TGTGCCAGCAGCCCCGGGACAGGGGCCGGAGAGACCCAGTACTTC	CASSPGTGAGETQYF
-	TRBV4-2	TRBD1	TRBJ1-2	TGTGCCAGCAGCCGCGATCCCGGGACAGGGGGAAGGGGCTACACCTTC	CASSRDPGTGGRGYTF
-	TRBV15	-	TRBJ1-5	TGTGCCACCAGCAGAGGAGACAGGAATAGCAATCAGCCCCAGCATTTT	CATSRGDRNSNQPQHF
-	TRBV6-1	TRBD2	TRBJ2-1	TGTGCCAGCAGGACTAGCGGGGCCCCCTACAATGAGCAGTTCTTC	CASRTSGAPYNEQFF
-	TRBV7-3	-	TRBJ1-2	TGTGCCAGCAGCTTAAACCCGTTTAGTTCCTATGGCTACACCTTC	CASSLNPFSSYGYTF
-	TRBV27	TRBD2	TRBJ2-1	TGTGCCAGCAGTCAACCCCCCTCGGGACTAGCCTACAATGAGCAGTTCTTC	CASSQPPSGLAYNEQFF
-	TRBV7-3	TRBD1	TRBJ2-3	TGTGCCAGCAGCGCCCAGGGGGCATGGACAGATACGCAGTATTTT	CASSAQGAWTDTQYF
once	TRBV11-3	TRBD2	TRBJ2-1	TGTGCCAGCAGCTCCCATATGAGCGGGGGCTCCTACAATGAGCAGTTCTTC	CASSSHMSGGSYNEQFF
-	TRBV29-1	TRBD1	TRBJ2-7	TGCAGCGTGTGGACAGGCTCCTACGAGCAGTACTTC	CSVWTGSYEQYF
-	TRBV19	-	TRBJ2-1	TGTGCCAGTAGGTCGCTAGCCTACAATGAGCAGTTCTTC	CASRSLAYNEQFF
-	TRBV11-2	TRBD2	TRBJ2-7	TGTGCCAGCAGCTTAGCCCTCGGGGGGGGCACTACCTACGAGCAGTACTTC	CASSLALGGGTTYEQYF